The sequence of this T cell receptor (beta chain) was determined in a study of cytomegalovirus exposure and HLA in healthy donors. A few counts support this clone. V lost 1 base and J 5 bases, leaving 7 bases between the germline ends. The germline gives CDR1 SGHRS, CDR2 YFSETQ. The CDR3 is 13 amino acids. The PCR made use of 60 Vbeta and 13 Jbeta primers. The repertoire was sequenced with immunoSEQ multiplex PCR; TCRdb's copy has only in-frame clones and lacks some. Of about 180,000 clones listed, around 80% were seen once; the top ten hold roughly 1.4%. The receptor was derived from a man younger than 35 in good health and CMV-seronegative. This chain uses TRBV5-1 with TRBJ2-1; D is undetermined. Sequencing was performed on PBMCs. In DNA, the CDR3 is TGCGCCAGCAGCTTGACCCCAGACAATGAGCAGTTCTTC. The encoded protein is CASSLTPDNEQFF.